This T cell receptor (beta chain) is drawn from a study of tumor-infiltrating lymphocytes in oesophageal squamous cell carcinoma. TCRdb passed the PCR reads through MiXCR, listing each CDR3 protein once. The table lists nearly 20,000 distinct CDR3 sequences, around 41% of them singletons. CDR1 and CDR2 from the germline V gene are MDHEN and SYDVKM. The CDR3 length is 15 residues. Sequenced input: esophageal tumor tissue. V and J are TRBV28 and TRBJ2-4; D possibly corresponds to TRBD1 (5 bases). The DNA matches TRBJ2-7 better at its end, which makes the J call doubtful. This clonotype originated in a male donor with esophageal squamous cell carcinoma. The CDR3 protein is CASSPLRQGNYEQYF. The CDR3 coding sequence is TGTGCCAGCAGCCCTTTGAGGCAGGGTAACTACGAGCAGTACTTC.